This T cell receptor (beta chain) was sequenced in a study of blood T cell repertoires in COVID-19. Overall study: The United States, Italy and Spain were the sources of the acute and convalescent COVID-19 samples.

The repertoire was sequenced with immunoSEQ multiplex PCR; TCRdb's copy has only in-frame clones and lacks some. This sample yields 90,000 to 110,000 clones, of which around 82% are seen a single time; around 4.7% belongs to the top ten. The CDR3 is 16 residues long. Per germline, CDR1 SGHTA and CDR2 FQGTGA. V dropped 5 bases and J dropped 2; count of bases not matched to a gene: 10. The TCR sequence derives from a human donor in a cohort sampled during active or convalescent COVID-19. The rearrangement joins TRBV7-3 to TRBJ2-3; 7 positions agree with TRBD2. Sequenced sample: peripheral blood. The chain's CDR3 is CASSPRLASSTDTQYF. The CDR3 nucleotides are TGTGCCAGCAGCCCCCGACTAGCTTCCTCCACAGATACGCAGTATTTT.